This T cell receptor (beta chain) was sequenced for a study of cytomegalovirus exposure and HLA in healthy donors. Vbeta (60) and Jbeta (13) primers were used in the PCR. Only in-frame clones appear in the TCRdb table, and some are missing; sequencing was by immunoSEQ multiplex PCR. The data hold about 160,000 clones, with roughly four fifths observed a single time. CDR3 size: 13 residues. Germline V gene sequence: CDR1 KGHSH, CDR2 LQKENI. V was pared by 2 bases and J by 4 bases, with 5 bases between. With regard to this clone: The same CDR3 can be traced to other DNA sequences in this sample.

Source material: PBMCs. This TCR came from a man between 45 and 60 years old in good health and CMV-seropositive. The chain uses TRBV18 and TRBJ2-2; D is perhaps TRBD2 (5 bases). The DNA for the CDR3 is TGTGCCAGCTCACCAGGAGGCACCGGGGAGCTGTTTTTT. Amino acids: CASSPGGTGELFF.